The clone carrying this T cell receptor beta chain was recorded a few times. This record comes from a study of human T cells and chemical hapten exposure. Library construction involved attaching unique molecular identifiers to individual cDNA molecules, which allowed quantitative, reproducible TCR counting. TCRdb passed the RACE reads through MiXCR, listing each CDR3 protein once. The sample has tens of thousands of distinct CDR3 sequences, approximately 9.5% seen once. The CDR3 is 14 residues long. J gave up 4 bases and V 1 base, and 3 bases lay outside the gene matches. Per the germline V gene, CDR1 is DFQATT and CDR2 is SNEGSKA (reference sequence). Time point of the sample: patch test 2, 6 weeks after DPC sensitization. Treatment: therapeutic diphenylcyclopropenone sensitization with weekly scalp DPC. Unfractionated whole blood yielded the extracted total RNA.

Here the sequenced sample was whole blood, taken in connection with sensitization to the hapten diphenylcyclopropenone (DPC). The sequence was obtained from a woman under 40 with alopecia areata. Some clones in this sample may be carry-over from other donors' samples. The gene calls are TRBV20-1 and TRBJ1-1; 10 positions match TRBD1. In nucleotides, the CDR3 is TGCAGTGCTAGAGCGACAGGGGGCGGCACTGAAGCTTTCTTT. Translation: CSARATGGGTEAFF.